A selection of T cell receptor beta chains follows, all from one sample in a study of shared clonotypes between healthy human individuals. Sequenced by immunoSEQ multiplex PCR; TCRdb stores in-frame clones only, minus some. The repertoire holds 950,000 to 1,100,000 clones, about four fifths seen once, with 0.61% in the top ten. Sequencing was performed on memory CD4+ T cells from PBMCs. These receptors all stem from a man between 18 and 29 years old in good health. Some clones in this sample may be carry-over from other donors' samples. The CDR3 runs from the conserved cysteine through the conserved F or W. Some rows have no size entry. The others give once, few or many, or a class for an expanded clone.

v_gene,abundance,j_gene,CDR3aa
TRBV15,-,TRBJ1-3,CATSVVKGNTIYF
TRBV5-1,-,TRBJ2-3,CASSVGTATDTQYF
TRBV5-1,-,TRBJ2-2,CASSRGLSGELFF
TRBV28,-,TRBJ2-4,CASSLEGPAKNIQYF
TRBV30,-,TRBJ1-3,CAWSSTGGNTIYF
TRBV7-6,few,TRBJ1-2,CASSLDAGNYGYTF
TRBV29-1,-,TRBJ1-2,CSGGGDNYGYTF
TRBV19,-,TRBJ2-2,CASSILRGSTGELFF
TRBV9,many,TRBJ2-7,CASSPGGSRSYEQYF
TRBV27,-,TRBJ2-7,CASSLSGTPAVQYF
TRBV30,-,TRBJ2-7,CAWERTGSSYEQYF
TRBV5-1,-,TRBJ2-7,CASSEIIAGPNYEQYF
TRBV11-3,-,TRBJ2-4,CASSPGGRQNIQYF
TRBV4-1,-,TRBJ1-3,CASSPGNPAREDTIYF
TRBV28,-,TRBJ1-5,CASRTKKGSNQPQHF
TRBV28,-,TRBJ1-1,CASSPLVGDTLQGTEAFF
TRBV18,-,TRBJ1-4,CASSPRGQGSNEKLFF
TRBV19,-,TRBJ1-1,CASTVGWGTEAFF
TRBV9,-,TRBJ2-3,CASSVASAADTQYF
TRBV9,-,TRBJ1-2,CASSVEPTAFNYTF
TRBV28,-,TRBJ1-2,CASSYLYGYTF
TRBV5-6,-,TRBJ1-2,CASSLLLAGDYGYTF
TRBV11-2,-,TRBJ2-2,CASRRPFGGRSSGELFF
TRBV29-1,-,TRBJ2-3,CSVGQGSADTQYF
TRBV28,-,TRBJ2-2,CASSSPQGPGELFF
TRBV21-1,-,TRBJ2-3,CASSNGAGGTDTQYF
TRBV7-9,-,TRBJ2-1,CASSLLGEAEQFF
TRBV14,-,TRBJ2-7,CASSQGLARNEQYF
TRBV5-4,-,TRBJ2-7,CASRGMGSYEQYF
TRBV7-2,-,TRBJ1-4,CASSNGQGNEKLFF
TRBV11-2,-,TRBJ1-4,CASSLGRQRNEKLFF
TRBV5-1,-,TRBJ2-5,CASSLDLNQETQYF
TRBV15,-,TRBJ1-5,CATSRGDQPQHF
TRBV28,-,TRBJ2-1,CASGSGGNEQFF
TRBV9,-,TRBJ2-2,CASSVTDRSITGELFF
TRBV6-6,-,TRBJ2-7,CASSRQGATSGIQYF
TRBV28,-,TRBJ2-5,CASSKAGTETQYF